The subject of this entry is one TCR beta chain. The entry originates in a study of blood T cell repertoires in COVID-19. The overall study: Specimens from acute and convalescent COVID-19 originated in the United States, Italy and Spain. Sample material is recorded as cDNA or gDNA derived from T cells, B-cell-depleted T cells, or PBMCs.

V lost 3 bases, J lost 2 bases, and 10 bases stayed unmatched. Germline CDR1 and CDR2: DFQATT and SNEGSKA (reference sequence). The CDR3 loop spans 16 amino acids. Those enrolled in Seattle joined during active infection and were followed longitudinally afterward. Per the authors' pipeline: By means of reference gene primer amplification, nucleated cell counts were estimated. Here immunoSEQ multiplex PCR was the method, and the copy in TCRdb shows in-frame clones only, minus some. The V and J calls and clone size are taken from that table; D and trimming were inferred from the DNA. The table lists about 210,000 clones, 70% to 90% of them singletons.

The genes are TRBV20-1 and TRBJ1-5; 7 nucleotides match TRBD1. The clonotype originates from a man aged 45 to 65 with COVID-19, enrolled during active disease. Sequencing used peripheral blood. CDR3 sequence: CSASRQGVRGNQPQHF. CDR3 DNA sequence: TGCAGTGCTAGTAGGCAGGGGGTTCGAGGCAATCAGCCCCAGCATTTT.